The 24 T cell receptor beta chains listed next were all sequenced from one sample in a study of blood T cell repertoires in COVID-19. Profiled with immunoSEQ multiplex PCR; TCRdb holds only in-frame clones, not every one. The sample has fewer than 500,000 clones, 70% to 90% seen once. The sequencing sample was made of PBMCs or T cells enriched from blood (not recorded which). Source of these receptors: a woman aged 18-29 years with acute COVID-19.

V usage is TRBV5-1 and J usage is TRBJ2-1; 9 positions agree with TRBD2. The CDR3 covers 15 residues. The V gene end was trimmed by 2 bases and the J gene end by 8 bases; junction bases not matched to a gene: 8. Germline-derived CDR1 and CDR2 are SGHRS and YFSETQ. Written as DNA, the CDR3 is TGCGCCAGCAGCTTCGGGCAGCGGGGGGAGGATGAGCAGTTCTTC. It yields the protein CASSFGQRGEDEQFF.

Only a few counts were recorded for this clone. The rearrangement links TRBV11-2 to TRBJ2-2, with D maybe TRBD2 (5 bases). Germline assignment: CDR1 SGHAT and CDR2 FQNNGV. This CDR3 has 14 residues. Trimming stripped 6 bases from V and 5 bases from J, with 13 bases between. The CDR3 sequence is CASRTQLVTGELFF. The CDR3 coding sequence is TGTGCCAGCAGGACGCAACTAGTTACCGGGGAGCTGTTTTTT.

The chain recombines TRBV30 with TRBJ2-7, with D maybe TRBD1 (5 bases). CDR1 is GTSNPN, CDR2 SVGIG, per germline (reference sequence). Trimming took 0 bases from V and 5 from J, leaving 11 bases between them. There are 13 residues in the CDR3. This chain's CDR3 is CAWSVGDRNEQYF. The CDR3 nucleotides read TGTGCCTGGAGTGTGGGCGACAGAAACGAGCAGTACTTC.

Only one count was recorded for this clone. The chain combines TRBV10-3 with TRBJ1-2, with a weak D call TRBD1 (5 bases). Germline loops: CDR1 ENHRY, CDR2 SYGVKD. The CDR3 runs to 13 residues. V lost 6 bases and J lost 9, with 17 bases in between. CDR3 loop: CAISAGTEDSYTF. In DNA form, the CDR3 reads TGTGCCATCAGCGCCGGGACTGAAGACAGCTACACCTTC.

The V gene is TRBV3-1 (or the pseudogene TRBV3-2), the J gene TRBJ1-4; 8 bases align to TRBD1. The CDR3 runs 17 residues. V lost 3 bases and J lost 3; bases outside the gene matches: 9. CDR1 and CDR2 from the germline V gene are LGHDT and YNNKEL (reference sequence). This CDR3 is CASSQDFQGAPNEKLFF. Written as DNA, the CDR3 is TGTGCCAGCAGCCAGGACTTTCAGGGGGCGCCTAATGAAAAACTGTTTTTT.

The J gene is TRBJ2-3, the V gene TRBV24-1; TRBD2 aligns across 11 bases. The CDR3 length is 14 residues. Germline V gene data show CDR1 as KGHDR and CDR2 as SFDVKD. V lost 10 bases, J lost 0 bases, and 2 bases stayed unmatched. CDR3 loop: CATRTSGSTDTQYF. CDR3 DNA: TGTGCCACTAGGACTAGCGGGAGCACAGATACGCAGTATTTT.

V usage is TRBV3-1 (or the pseudogene TRBV3-2) and J usage is TRBJ1-1; D unclear. V was clipped by 6 bases and J by 1 base, with 12 bases between them. CDR1 is LGHDT and CDR2 is YNNKEL in the germline V gene (reference sequence). The CDR3 sequence is 14 residues long. CDR3 sequence reads: CASRTSGGNTEAFF. The CDR3 DNA sequence: TGTGCCAGCAGGACGTCGGGAGGGAACACTGAAGCTTTCTTT.

This sequence joins TRBV2 and TRBJ1-2; 8 bases line up with TRBD1. Germline values: CDR1 SNHLY, CDR2 FYNNEI. This CDR3 has 12 amino acids. Losses at the gene ends were 5 bases for V and 6 bases for J; bases not matched to a gene: 2. CDR3 residues: CASSLQGDGYTF. CDR3 DNA sequence: TGTGCCAGCAGTTTACAGGGGGATGGCTACACCTTC. The variable domain in full, with the rest retrieved from reference TRBV2 and TRBJ1-2, is EPEVTQTPSHQVTQMGQEVILRCVPISNHLYFYWYRQILGQKVEFLVSFYNNEISEKSEIFDDQFSVERPDGSNFTLKIRSTKLEDSAMYFCASSLQGDGYTFGSGTRLTVV.

J is TRBJ2-5 and V is TRBV21-1; the table assigns TRBD2, which was not confirmed against the DNA. TRBV21-1 is classified as a pseudogene. There are 19 residues in the CDR3. The CDR3 sequence: CASSHKFRAGLAGRETQYF. The CDR3 coding sequence is TGTGCCAGCAGCCACAAATTTAGGGCGGGACTAGCGGGGAGAGAGACCCAGTACTTC.

V usage is TRBV1 and J usage is TRBJ2-7; no DNA check was done on the table's D call, TRBD2. TRBV1 is marked as a pseudogene. The CDR3 totals 15 residues. The CDR3 DNA reads TGCACCAGCAGCAAAGACAGCGGGCCCCTATACGAGCAGTACTTC. Protein sequence: CTSSKDSGPLYEQYF.

The genes are TRBV4-3 and TRBJ2-1; tentatively, D is TRBD2 (6 bases). CDR3 length: 14 residues. V dropped 1 base and J dropped 8 bases, with 12 bases sitting between them. CDR1 is LGHNA, CDR2 YSLEER, per germline. The CDR3 region is CASSQGWTTYEQFF. The CDR3 DNA follows: TGCGCCAGCAGCCAAGGATGGACTACGTATGAGCAGTTCTTC.

This clone was picked up one time. V and J are TRBV7-9 and TRBJ2-3; tentatively, D is TRBD2 (6 bases). V lost 11 bases, J lost 4 bases, and 19 bases lay in between. CDR3 length: 14 residues. The germline gives CDR1 SEHNR, CDR2 FQNEAQ (reference sequence). The DNA for the CDR3 is TGTGCCGGACGCGGCGGGGCCGCTGCAGATACGCAGTATTTT. Residues: CAGRGGAAADTQYF.

In the case of this clone: The junction differs from germline at one of its ends, possibly a read error. This sequence joins TRBV24-1 and TRBJ1-2, with TRBD1 identical over 7 bases. The CDR3 runs to 12 residues. Germline V lookup: CDR1 KGHDR, CDR2 SFDVKD. The CDR3 reads CATSETGYGYTF. The CDR3 DNA sequence: TGTGCCACAAGTGAGACAGGGTATGGCTACACCTTC.

The chain employs TRBV19 and TRBJ2-5; possibly TRBD2 for D (6 bases). Germline assignment: CDR1 LNHDA and CDR2 SQIVND (reference sequence). CDR3 length equals 13 residues. The germline V and J ends were trimmed by 7 bases and 4 bases, with 13 bases remaining between them. CDR3 region: CASTQGGGETQYF. The CDR3 region has the DNA TGTGCCAGTACCCAGGGAGGTGGAGAGACCCAGTACTTC.

J is TRBJ1-1 and V is TRBV3-1 (or the pseudogene TRBV3-2), with D possibly matching TRBD1 (6 bases). Germline V gene sequence: CDR1 LGHDT, CDR2 YNNKEL (reference sequence). Trimming pared 2 bases from V and 2 bases from J, leaving 12 bases between. The CDR3 has 15 residues. The CDR3 is CASSQIGGENTEAFF. In nucleotides, the CDR3 is TGTGCCAGCAGCCAAATAGGGGGAGAAAACACTGAAGCTTTCTTT.

The rearrangement uses TRBV5-1 and TRBJ1-2; 8 bases are shared with TRBD1. J lost 4 bases, V lost 7 bases, and 6 bases had no gene match. CDR1 SGHRS and CDR2 YFSETQ come from the germline V gene. The CDR3 is 13 amino acids. The CDR3 region has the DNA TGCGCCAGCGCAACAGGGGGGTCCTATGGCTACACCTTC. This sequence encodes CASATGGSYGYTF.

This chain joins TRBV11-2 and TRBJ2-2; D ambiguous. The CDR3 covers 13 residues. CDR1 is SGHAT and CDR2 is FQNNGV in the germline V gene. Trimming removed 5 bases at V and 7 bases at J, with 11 bases between. The CDR3 here is CASSPRGGGELFF. The CDR3 DNA follows: TGTGCCAGCAGCCCAAGAGGCGGCGGGGAGCTGTTTTTT.

The chain combines TRBV5-1 with TRBJ2-7; perhaps TRBD2 as D (6 bases). The germline V gene encodes CDR1 SGHRS and CDR2 YFSETQ. Trimming pared 5 bases from V and 1 base from J, leaving 13 bases between. The CDR3 length is 14 residues. The CDR3 here is CASRSSSASYEQYF. DNA of the CDR3: TGCGCCAGCAGAAGCTCTAGCGCTTCCTACGAGCAGTACTTC.

This chain joins TRBV5-1 and TRBJ1-1; 7 nucleotides match TRBD1. Germline-derived CDR1 and CDR2 are SGHRS and YFSETQ. Trimming removed 5 bases from V and 1 base from J; junction bases left unmatched: 5. The CDR3 is 14 amino acids. The CDR3 nucleotides read TGCGCCAGCAGGTCCGGGACAGAGAACACTGAAGCTTTCTTT. It codes for CASRSGTENTEAFF.

This clone was counted once. The V call is TRBV11-2, the J call TRBJ1-2, with D tentatively TRBD1 (6 bases). V gave up 3 bases and J gave up 4 bases, with 15 bases separating them. Germline CDR1 is SGHAT and CDR2 is FQNNGV. The length of the CDR3 is 15 residues. The CDR3 is CASSFPGGGPYGYTF. CDR3 in DNA: TGTGCCAGCAGCTTCCCGGGAGGGGGGCCCTATGGCTACACCTTC.

This clone was seen at least ten times. This rearrangement joins TRBV10-1 to TRBJ2-2, with D perhaps matching TRBD1 (5 bases). Germline V gene sequence: CDR1 WNHNN, CDR2 SYGVQD (reference sequence). Trimming stripped 7 bases from V and 10 bases from J, with 13 bases between. The length of the CDR3 is 12 residues. The CDR3 DNA is TGCGCCAGCAAGAGTCAGGGCCCGGAGCTGTTTTTT. Its translation: CASKSQGPELFF.

CDR3 region: CASSLLGRASSYEQYF. The CDR3 DNA follows: TGTGCCAGCAGCTTGTTGGGCAGGGCTTCCTCCTACGAGCAGTACTTC. This chain uses TRBV5-5 with TRBJ2-7, with D tentatively TRBD1 (5 bases). The V gene's germline CDR1 is SGHKS and CDR2 YYEKEE (reference sequence). Trimming left V 1 base short and J 0 bases short, with 14 bases between. This CDR3 contains 16 residues.

J is TRBJ2-4 and V is TRBV2; D uncertain. The germline V and J ends were trimmed by 5 bases and 0 bases, with 14 bases remaining between them. The CDR3 is made up of 16 amino acids. CDR1 is SNHLY and CDR2 is FYNNEI in the germline V gene. The CDR3 loop reads CASSIQSLLAKNIQYF. CDR3 DNA: TGTGCCAGCAGTATACAGAGTTTACTAGCCAAAAACATTCAGTACTTC.

This clone was seen once. This chain connects TRBV3-1 (or the pseudogene TRBV3-2) to TRBJ2-1, with a tentative D call TRBD1 (6 bases). CDR1 LGHDT and CDR2 YNNKEL come from the germline V gene (reference sequence). CDR3 length: 12 residues. V lost 3 bases and J lost 11, with 11 bases in between. Here the CDR3 DNA reads TGTGCCAGCAGCCAGACCGGGACAAAGCAGTTCTTC. Protein sequence: CASSQTGTKQFF.